The following is a TCR beta chain sequence with its context. Its specificity is not known. How the authors handled the data: Out-of-frame sequences were removed, leaving 2,204,828 distinct TCRbeta sequences. The table came from immunoSEQ multiplex PCR; TCRdb's copy has only in-frame clones and leaves some out. That table furnishes V, J and clone size, whereas the DNA furnished D and trimming. The sample records under 55,000 clones, 80% being singletons. This entry is derived from a study of memory CD4+ T cells and cytomegalovirus serostatus. Background on the study: Of the healthy Belgian adults, 8 to 10 were CMV seropositive and about two dozen seronegative. Study-level points and caveats: Each of around 69 CMV-associated TCRbeta sequences occurred in one to five individuals.

This CDR3 contains 13 residues. The V gene end was trimmed by 6 bases and the J gene end by 5 bases; junction bases not matched to a gene: 6. Germline values: CDR1 ENHRY, CDR2 SYGVKD. Single viable CD3+CD4+CD8-CD45RO+ cells were sorted as the memory CD4+ T cells. CMV serostatus came from serum IgG against pp150, pp28, p38, p52. This chain links TRBV10-3 with TRBJ1-2; 7 positions match TRBD1. The sequenced sample consisted of memory CD4+ T cells from blood. The TCR originated in an adult in good health and CMV-seropositive. Here the CDR3 reads CAIRGGQSYGYTF. The CDR3 DNA follows: TGTGCCATCAGAGGGGGACAGTCATATGGCTACACCTTC.